This entry lists 6 T cell receptor beta chains sequenced from one sample in a study of T cell repertoires in cytomegalovirus infection. Which antigens these TCRs recognize remains unknown. TCRdb reprocessed the reads via MiXCR and lists one record per CDR3 protein. The table lists about 900,000 distinct CDR3 sequences, approximately 31% of them singletons. The starting material was cultured CD8+ T cells from PBMCs, obtained from culture after CMV antigen stimulation. The origin of the receptors is a human donor in good health (CMV status not recorded). Some clones in this sample may be carry-over from other donors' samples.

This clonotype was counted only a few times. The gene calls are TRBV2 and TRBJ2-7, with a weak D call TRBD1 (6 bases). Germline lookup yields CDR1 SNHLY and CDR2 FYNNEI. This CDR3 region has 12 residues. The V and J ends lost 8 bases and 5 bases respectively, with 13 bases between them. The CDR3 DNA follows: TGTGCCAGCTCCACAGGGATGGACGAGCAGTACGTC. This translates into CASSTGMDEQYV.

As to this clonotype: One end of the junction does not line up with germline, which may come from a read error. V usage is TRBV7-7 and J usage is TRBJ2-1, with 13 bases aligning to TRBD2. The germline CDR1 and CDR2 sequences are SSHAT and FNYEAQ (reference sequence). The CDR3 length is 15 residues. The CDR3: CASSLDTSGGGEQFF. The CDR3 nucleotides are TGTGCTAGCAGCTTAGATACTAGCGGGGGGGGAGAGCAGTTCTTC.

This chain links TRBV6-5 with TRBJ2-3, with D possibly matching TRBD2 (5 bases). From germline, CDR1 is MNHEY and CDR2 SVGAGI. The CDR3 consists of 15 residues. V lost 2 bases and J lost 7, with 16 bases in between. CDR3: CASSYAPTLGNTQYF. CDR3 nucleotides: TGTGCCAGCAGTTACGCACCCACACTCGGGAATACGCAGTATTTT.

The sample holds many counts of this clonotype. The chain joins TRBV7-6 to TRBJ2-3, with D maybe TRBD2 (7 bases). The CDR3 has 16 residues. Deletions cut 3 bases from V and 2 bases from J, with 15 bases between. Germline CDR1 SGHVS, CDR2 FNYEAQ. The CDR3 region is CASSLRTGTNTDTQYF. CDR3 DNA: TGTGCCAGCAGCTTGAGAACAGGGACTAACACAGATACGCAGTATTTT.

About this clonotype: This may arise from a read error, as a much more abundant clone is one base away. The chain recombines TRBV7-2 with TRBJ1-2, with D perhaps matching TRBD1 (6 bases). The CDR3 has 16 amino acids. Trimming stripped 10 bases from V and 3 bases from J, with 24 bases between. Per the germline V gene, CDR1 is SGHTA and CDR2 is FQGNSA. The CDR3 loop reads CAIKRTVLSGDYGYTF. DNA for the CDR3: TGTGCCATCAAAAGGACAGTTCTTTCCGGGGACTATGGCTACACCTTC.

There are many counts of this clonotype. The genes are TRBV7-8 and TRBJ1-1; D gene uncertain. V was cut by 0 bases and J by 5 bases, with 13 bases left in between. Germline lookup yields CDR1 SGHVS and CDR2 FQNEAQ. The length of the CDR3 is 15 residues. The CDR3 protein is CASSLAAEGGTEAFF. The CDR3 DNA reads TGTGCCAGCAGCTTAGCTGCGGAGGGCGGTACTGAAGCTTTCTTT.